These 18 T cell receptor beta chains share one sample of origin, sequenced in a study of blood T cell repertoires in COVID-19. Sequencing was performed with immunoSEQ multiplex PCR; in TCRdb, only in-frame clones are kept and a portion is missing. The sample includes 150,000 to 200,000 clones, around nine tenths of them seen just once. The sample comprised PBMCs or T cells enriched from blood (not recorded which). These receptors all come from a woman aged 45-59 years who had recovered from COVID-19.

The chain uses TRBV10-3 and TRBJ1-2, with D uncertain. The ends were cut back, 4 bases at V and 6 bases at J, with 9 bases in the middle. The length of the CDR3 is 12 residues. Germline CDR1 ENHRY, CDR2 SYGVKD. In nucleotides, the CDR3 is TGTGCCATCAGTGTTTCCGGGAATGGCTACACCTTC. Encoded protein: CAISVSGNGYTF.

J is TRBJ1-1 and V is TRBV7-3; 7 bases fit TRBD1. CDR1 is SGHTA and CDR2 is FQGTGA in the germline V gene. V shed 6 bases, J shed 11 bases, and the junction held 12 bases outside the gene matches. The CDR3 is 13 residues long. The CDR3 nucleotides are TGTGCCAGCAGGATATCCCGACAGGGTACGGCTTTCTTT. It codes for CASRISRQGTAFF.

The rearrangement uses TRBV11-2 and TRBJ2-7, with D tentatively TRBD1 (6 bases). The CDR3 is 17 amino acids. Germline-derived CDR1 and CDR2 are SGHAT and FQNNGV. V gave up 4 bases and J gave up 2 bases, with 21 bases separating them. CDR3 sequence (DNA): TGTGCCAGCAGCTCAGGGGTCCGTGTAGGGCGAACCTACGAGCAGTACTTC. Translating gives CASSSGVRVGRTYEQYF.

This chain uses TRBV2 with TRBJ2-2; TRBD1 is a possible D gene (6 bases). Per the germline V gene, CDR1 is SNHLY and CDR2 is FYNNEI. Trimming removed 6 bases from V and 5 bases from J, with 10 bases in between. There are 13 residues in the CDR3. This CDR3 is CASSDRITGELFF. CDR3 nucleotides: TGTGCCAGCAGCGACAGGATTACCGGGGAGCTGTTTTTT. The full variable domain, rest sourced from reference TRBV2 and TRBJ2-2, is EPEVTQTPSHQVTQMGQEVILRCVPISNHLYFYWYRQILGQKVEFLVSFYNNEISEKSEIFDDQFSVERPDGSNFTLKIRSTKLEDSAMYFCASSDRITGELFFGEGSRLTVL.

This clone has a single count. The chain couples TRBV19 to TRBJ2-7; 7 bases are a match to TRBD1. Trimming removed 6 bases from V and 1 base from J; junction bases left unmatched: 9. The CDR3 extends over 15 amino acids. Germline V gene sequence: CDR1 LNHDA, CDR2 SQIVND (reference sequence). CDR3 in DNA: TGTGCCAGTAGGACCACCCGGACAGGTTCCTACGAGCAGTACTTC. It codes for CASRTTRTGSYEQYF.

This chain joins TRBV5-4 and TRBJ1-2; the D is unclear. The V gene lost 0 bases and the J gene lost 2 bases, with 17 bases spanning the gap. Germline V gives CDR1 SGHNT, CDR2 YYREEE (reference sequence). CDR3 length: 17 residues. The CDR3 region is CASSLGKYAGGNYGYTF. The CDR3 nucleotides are TGTGCCAGCAGCTTGGGAAAGTACGCAGGCGGGAACTATGGCTACACCTTC.

V is TRBV19 and J is TRBJ2-2, with D tentatively TRBD1 (6 bases). The germline CDR1 and CDR2 sequences are LNHDA and SQIVND (reference sequence). Deletions cut 7 bases from V and 4 bases from J, with 10 bases between. CDR3 length: 13 residues. The CDR3 reads CASMTGPTGELFF. DNA for the CDR3: TGTGCCAGTATGACAGGACCCACCGGGGAGCTGTTTTTT. The full variable domain, its missing parts supplied by reference TRBV19 and TRBJ2-2, is DGGITQSPKYLFRKEGQNVTLSCEQNLNHDAMYWYRQDPGQGLRLIYYSQIVNDFQKGDIAEGYSVSREKKESFPLTVTSAQKNPTAFYLCASMTGPTGELFFGEGSRLTVL.

J is TRBJ1-3 and V is TRBV6-5, with 7 bases aligning to TRBD1. Per germline, CDR1 MNHEY and CDR2 SVGAGI. The trim removed 5 bases at V and 0 bases at J, leaving 4 bases unmatched. This CDR3 has 15 amino acids. CDR3 coding DNA: TGTGCCAGCAGTCGAGACAGGGACTCTGGAAACACCATATATTTT. Translation: CASSRDRDSGNTIYF.

This clone has a handful of counts. This rearrangement joins TRBV25-1 to TRBJ1-3; 8 bases align to TRBD1. The ends lost 5 bases at V and 4 bases at J; junction bases unmatched: 4. Germline V gene lookup returns CDR1 MGHDK and CDR2 SYGVNS. The CDR3 runs to 14 residues. CDR3: CASSSTGVGNTIYF. The CDR3 nucleotides read TGTGCCAGCAGTTCGACAGGGGTAGGAAACACCATATATTTT.

The chain links TRBV5-1 to TRBJ2-7, with 7 bases aligning to TRBD2. In germline, CDR1 is SGHRS, CDR2 YFSETQ. J lost 2 bases, V lost 2 bases, and 1 base had no gene match. The CDR3 loop spans 13 amino acids. CDR3 coding DNA: TGCGCCAGCAGCTTTGGACTAGCCTACGAGCAGTACTTC. Amino acid sequence: CASSFGLAYEQYF. Together with reference TRBV5-1 and TRBJ2-7, the CDR3 gives the full variable domain: KAGVTQTPRYLIKTRGQQVTLSCSPISGHRSVSWYQQTPGQGLQFLFEYFSETQRNKGNFPGRFSGRQFSNSRSEMNVSTLELGDSALYLCASSFGLAYEQYFGPGTRLTVT.

This sequence joins TRBV6-2 or TRBV6-3 and TRBJ2-5; TRBD2 matches at 15 bases. Trimming removed 4 bases from V and 4 bases from J; junction bases left unmatched: 16. CDR3 length: 20 residues. The V gene's germline CDR1 is MNHEY and CDR2 SVGEGT. The CDR3 nucleotides read TGTGCCAGCAGTTCGTGGACTAGCGGGGGGGCCGACGGTTTTGGAGAGACCCAGTACTTC. Protein sequence: CASSSWTSGGADGFGETQYF.

The chain carries TRBV6-2 or TRBV6-3 and TRBJ2-7; maybe TRBD1 (6 bases). Looked up from germline, CDR1 is MNHEY and CDR2 is SVGEGT. The CDR3 spans 15 residues. Trimming took off 4 bases at V and 1 base at J, with 14 bases between the two ends. The CDR3 region is CASSLDSPSSYEQYF. In nucleotides, the CDR3 is TGTGCCAGCAGTTTGGACAGTCCCTCGTCCTACGAGCAGTACTTC.

This clone occurred once. The chain uses TRBV24-1 and TRBJ2-3, with D uncertain. V lost 12 bases to trimming and J lost 2 bases, with 14 bases between them. The CDR3 has 13 amino acids. Germline assignment: CDR1 KGHDR and CDR2 SFDVKD. The CDR3 is CACGEENTDTQYF. CDR3 nucleotide sequence: TGTGCCTGCGGTGAGGAAAACACAGATACGCAGTATTTT.

This chain joins TRBV9 and TRBJ1-1; no clear D. The CDR3 length is 12 residues. Germline loops: CDR1 SGDLS, CDR2 YYNGEE. Trimming cost V 0 bases and J 3 bases, with 3 bases left between them. The CDR3 nucleotides read TGTGCCAGCAGCGTAGCAGACACTGAAGCTTTCTTT. Translation: CASSVADTEAFF.

V gene TRBV5-6 combines with J gene TRBJ2-1; D remains ambiguous. The germline V and J ends were trimmed by 4 bases and 5 bases, with 7 bases remaining between them. The CDR3 totals 12 residues. Per germline, CDR1 SGHDT and CDR2 YYEEEE. CDR3 in amino acids: CASSPTDNEQFF. CDR3 DNA sequence: TGTGCCAGCAGCCCGACTGACAATGAGCAGTTCTTC. The whole variable domain, remainder taken from reference TRBV5-6 and TRBJ2-1, is DAGVTQSPTHLIKTRGQQVTLRCSPKSGHDTVSWYQQALGQGPQFIFQYYEEEERQRGNFPDRFSGHQFPNYSSELNVNALLLGDSALYLCASSPTDNEQFFGPGTRLTVL.

The chain combines TRBV15 with TRBJ2-1; D unresolved. The V gene lost 0 bases and the J gene lost 8 bases, with 11 bases spanning the gap. Per the germline V gene, CDR1 is LNHNV and CDR2 is YYDKDF (reference sequence). This CDR3 has 14 amino acids. The CDR3 DNA reads TGTGCCACCAGCAGAGAAACGCCCGGTTATGAGCAGTTCTTC. Its translation: CATSRETPGYEQFF.

V and J are TRBV19 and TRBJ1-1, with D possibly matching TRBD1 (5 bases). The germline V gene has CDR1 LNHDA and CDR2 SQIVND (reference sequence). Trimming removed 7 bases at V and 5 bases at J, with 11 bases between. CDR3 size: 12 residues. For the CDR3, the DNA is TGTGCCAGTAACCCCGGGGGGACTGAAGCTTTCTTT. It is translated as CASNPGGTEAFF.

The genes are TRBV15 and TRBJ2-3; no definite D call. V was clipped by 0 bases and J by 0 bases, with 7 bases between them. Germline-derived CDR1 and CDR2 are LNHNV and YYDKDF (reference sequence). The CDR3 consists of 15 residues. The CDR3 DNA is TGTGCCACCAGCAGAGATCGCGTGAGCACAGATACGCAGTATTTT. Protein product: CATSRDRVSTDTQYF.